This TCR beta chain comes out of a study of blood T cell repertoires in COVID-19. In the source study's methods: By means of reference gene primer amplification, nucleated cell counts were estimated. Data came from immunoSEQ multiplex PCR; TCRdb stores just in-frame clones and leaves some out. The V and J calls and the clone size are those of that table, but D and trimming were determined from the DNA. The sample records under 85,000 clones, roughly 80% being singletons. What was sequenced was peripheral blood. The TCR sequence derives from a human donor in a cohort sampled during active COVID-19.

The CDR3 sequence: CAISVDRGVTGELFF. CDR3 DNA sequence: TGTGCCATCAGTGTGGACAGGGGAGTCACCGGGGAGCTGTTTTTT. The rearrangement joins TRBV10-3 to TRBJ2-2; 9 bases are shared with TRBD1. V shed 4 bases, J shed 4 bases, and the junction held 4 bases outside the gene matches. The germline V gene has CDR1 ENHRY and CDR2 SYGVKD. The CDR3 consists of 15 residues.